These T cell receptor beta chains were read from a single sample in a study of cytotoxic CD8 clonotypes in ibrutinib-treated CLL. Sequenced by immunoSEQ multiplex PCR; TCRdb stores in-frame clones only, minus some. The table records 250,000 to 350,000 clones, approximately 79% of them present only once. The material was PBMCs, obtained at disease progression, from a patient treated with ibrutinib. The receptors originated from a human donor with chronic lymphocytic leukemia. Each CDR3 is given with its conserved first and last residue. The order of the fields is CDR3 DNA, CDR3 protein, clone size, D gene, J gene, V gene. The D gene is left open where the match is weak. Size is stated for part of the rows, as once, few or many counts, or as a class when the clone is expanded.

cdr3_nt: TGTGCCAGCAGCTTAAAGGAATCCGGGACAAGGGGCTCCTACGAGCAGTACTTC
cdr3_aa: CASSLKESGTRGSYEQYF
clone_size: .
d_call: .
j_call: TRBJ2-7
v_call: TRBV7-6

cdr3_nt: TGTGCCAGCAGCCAGACTAGCGGGAGGGCCGGAACCGGGGAGCTGTTTTTT
cdr3_aa: CASSQTSGRAGTGELFF
clone_size: .
d_call: TRBD2
j_call: TRBJ2-2
v_call: TRBV11-2

cdr3_nt: TGTGCCAGCAGCGGTCTCGGGACCGCGGGGTCCTATGGCTACACCTTC
cdr3_aa: CASSGLGTAGSYGYTF
clone_size: .
d_call: .
j_call: TRBJ1-2
v_call: TRBV25-1

cdr3_nt: TGCGCCAGCATAGACGAAGGTACCGGGGAGCTGTTTTTT
cdr3_aa: CASIDEGTGELFF
clone_size: .
d_call: .
j_call: TRBJ2-2
v_call: TRBV10-2

cdr3_nt: TGTGCCAGCTCCCGGACTGAAACCGGGGAGCTGTTTTTT
cdr3_aa: CASSRTETGELFF
clone_size: few
d_call: .
j_call: TRBJ2-2
v_call: TRBV18

cdr3_nt: TGTGCCATCAGTGGGGGACTAATCCAAGAGACCCAGTACTTC
cdr3_aa: CAISGGLIQETQYF
clone_size: .
d_call: TRBD2
j_call: TRBJ2-5
v_call: TRBV10-3

cdr3_nt: TGTGCCAGCAGCTTAGGTGGCGGGAGGTCCGCCGGTACGCAGTATTTT
cdr3_aa: CASSLGGGRSAGTQYF
clone_size: .
d_call: TRBD2
j_call: TRBJ2-3
v_call: TRBV7-2

cdr3_nt: TGTGCCATCAGTGAGTGGGGGACAGGTTCCTACGAGCAGTACTTC
cdr3_aa: CAISEWGTGSYEQYF
clone_size: few
d_call: TRBD1
j_call: TRBJ2-7
v_call: TRBV10-3

cdr3_nt: TGTGCCAGCAGCAGTAGCGGGGGGCCCCCGGAGACCCAGTACTTC
cdr3_aa: CASSSSGGPPETQYF
clone_size: few
d_call: TRBD2
j_call: TRBJ2-5
v_call: TRBV6-6

cdr3_nt: TGCGCCAGCAGCCACGGGGCGGGGGGCTGGTACGAGCAGTACTTC
cdr3_aa: CASSHGAGGWYEQYF
clone_size: .
d_call: TRBD2
j_call: TRBJ2-7
v_call: TRBV4-1

cdr3_nt: TGCGCCAGCAGCCAAGTTAAGGAGACCCAGTACTTC
cdr3_aa: CASSQVKETQYF
clone_size: .
d_call: .
j_call: TRBJ2-5
v_call: TRBV4-1

cdr3_nt: TGTGCCATCAGTGAGTCCGGCTCGGCAGGGTCAGGGGATGGCTACACCTTC
cdr3_aa: CAISESGSAGSGDGYTF
clone_size: .
d_call: .
j_call: TRBJ1-2
v_call: TRBV10-3

cdr3_nt: TGTGCCAGCAGCACCTATATCGACGAGGGCTACACCTTC
cdr3_aa: CASSTYIDEGYTF
clone_size: once
d_call: .
j_call: TRBJ1-2
v_call: TRBV7-9

cdr3_nt: TGTGCCAGCAGCCTACTTGGGGGCGCAACTAATGAAAAACTGTTTTTT
cdr3_aa: CASSLLGGATNEKLFF
clone_size: .
d_call: .
j_call: TRBJ1-4
v_call: TRBV5-8

cdr3_nt: TGTGCCAGCAGTTACGAGCGGTTTCAGCCCCAGCATTTT
cdr3_aa: CASSYERFQPQHF
clone_size: .
d_call: .
j_call: TRBJ1-5
v_call: TRBV6-5

cdr3_nt: TGCGCCAGCAGTGAGACGGGGGGGCGGTTCTTC
cdr3_aa: CASSETGGRFF
clone_size: .
d_call: TRBD2
j_call: TRBJ2-1
v_call: TRBV10-2

cdr3_nt: TGTGCCAGCAGCGTAGGGCAGGGCCAAGAGACCCAGTACTTC
cdr3_aa: CASSVGQGQETQYF
clone_size: .
d_call: .
j_call: TRBJ2-5
v_call: TRBV9

cdr3_nt: TGTGCCAGCAGGGGGAAGGGAACCTCCCCTGGGAGCTACACCTTC
cdr3_aa: CASRGKGTSPGSYTF
clone_size: .
d_call: .
j_call: TRBJ1-2
v_call: TRBV7-9

cdr3_nt: TGTGCCAGCAGCCCTAGGCAGGGGCCCAGGTACAATGAGCAGTTCTTC
cdr3_aa: CASSPRQGPRYNEQFF
clone_size: .
d_call: .
j_call: TRBJ2-1
v_call: TRBV7-9

cdr3_nt: TGTGCCAGTAGTATGCCCCCGCAGGGCAGAAATCAGCCCCAGCATTTT
cdr3_aa: CASSMPPQGRNQPQHF
clone_size: .
d_call: .
j_call: TRBJ1-5
v_call: TRBV19

cdr3_nt: TGTGCCAGCAGTCACGGACAGGGAGCAGATACGCAGTATTTT
cdr3_aa: CASSHGQGADTQYF
clone_size: .
d_call: TRBD1
j_call: TRBJ2-3
v_call: TRBV6-6

cdr3_nt: TGTGCCAGCAGCCCGGCCGGCCTGGGCGAGAATGGCTACACCTTC
cdr3_aa: CASSPAGLGENGYTF
clone_size: .
d_call: .
j_call: TRBJ1-2
v_call: TRBV9

cdr3_nt: TGTGCCAGCAGTGGGGGACAGGGGAATCAGCCCCAGCATTTT
cdr3_aa: CASSGGQGNQPQHF
clone_size: .
d_call: TRBD1
j_call: TRBJ1-5
v_call: TRBV6-4

cdr3_nt: TGCGCCAGCAGCCTTTCACCACGATCACTAGCGTTTAGCACAGATACGCAGTATTTT
cdr3_aa: CASSLSPRSLAFSTDTQYF
clone_size: .
d_call: TRBD2
j_call: TRBJ2-3
v_call: TRBV5-1

cdr3_nt: TGCAGCGTTGTGAACAGGGGACTAGCGGGGTTCCAAGAGACCCAGTACTTC
cdr3_aa: CSVVNRGLAGFQETQYF
clone_size: .
d_call: TRBD2
j_call: TRBJ2-5
v_call: TRBV29-1

cdr3_nt: TGTGCCAGCTCACCTGACAGGGCTCATGGCTACACCTTC
cdr3_aa: CASSPDRAHGYTF
clone_size: few
d_call: TRBD1
j_call: TRBJ1-2
v_call: TRBV18

cdr3_nt: TGCGCCAGCAGCTCCCGGGACAGGGTCGTTGGGGCCAACGTCCTGACTTTC
cdr3_aa: CASSSRDRVVGANVLTF
clone_size: once
d_call: TRBD1
j_call: TRBJ2-6
v_call: TRBV5-1

cdr3_nt: TGTGCCAGCAGCTTAGGGCGGGAGGGCTACTCCTACGAGCAGTACTTC
cdr3_aa: CASSLGREGYSYEQYF
clone_size: .
d_call: TRBD2
j_call: TRBJ2-7
v_call: TRBV5-8

cdr3_nt: TGTGCCAGCAGCATCAGACAGGCATCCTACGAGCAGTACTTC
cdr3_aa: CASSIRQASYEQYF
clone_size: .
d_call: .
j_call: TRBJ2-7
v_call: TRBV6-6

cdr3_nt: TGTGCCAGCAGCTTCTGGGGGCCCTTCGAGCAGTACTTC
cdr3_aa: CASSFWGPFEQYF
clone_size: .
d_call: .
j_call: TRBJ2-7
v_call: TRBV7-9

cdr3_nt: TGCAGCGTTGTCGGGCGGAGCTCCTACGAGCAGTACTTC
cdr3_aa: CSVVGRSSYEQYF
clone_size: .
d_call: .
j_call: TRBJ2-7
v_call: TRBV29-1

cdr3_nt: TGTGCCACCAGCAGGCGTTTTGGTTCGGGGACAGGGATGATTAGCAATCAGCCCCAGCATTTT
cdr3_aa: CATSRRFGSGTGMISNQPQHF
clone_size: .
d_call: TRBD1
j_call: TRBJ1-5
v_call: TRBV15

cdr3_nt: TGTGCCAGCACCTCAGGACAGGTGGGATATTATAGCAATCAGCCCCAGCATTTT
cdr3_aa: CASTSGQVGYYSNQPQHF
clone_size: .
d_call: .
j_call: TRBJ1-5
v_call: TRBV21-1

cdr3_nt: TGTGCCAGCTCACCAGAGACGGTATTTGAAAAACTGTTTTTT
cdr3_aa: CASSPETVFEKLFF
clone_size: few
d_call: .
j_call: TRBJ1-4
v_call: TRBV18

cdr3_nt: TGTGCCAGCAGCTCAGGACTAGCAGAATACAATGAGCAGTTCTTC
cdr3_aa: CASSSGLAEYNEQFF
clone_size: once
d_call: TRBD2
j_call: TRBJ2-1
v_call: TRBV11-1

cdr3_nt: TGTGCCAGCAGTTACGGGGGGAGTGTGAACACCATATATTTT
cdr3_aa: CASSYGGSVNTIYF
clone_size: once
d_call: .
j_call: TRBJ1-3
v_call: TRBV13

cdr3_nt: TGTGCCACCAGCGGGGTACCGGGACGGTTGGCAACTAATGAAAAACTGTTTTTT
cdr3_aa: CATSGVPGRLATNEKLFF
clone_size: .
d_call: .
j_call: TRBJ1-4
v_call: TRBV15

cdr3_nt: TGTGCCAGCAGGCGTCCAGGTTCTCACTATGGCTACACCTTC
cdr3_aa: CASRRPGSHYGYTF
clone_size: .
d_call: .
j_call: TRBJ1-2
v_call: TRBV11-2

cdr3_nt: TGTGCCAGCAGTTACAGGGGTTCACCCCTCCACTTT
cdr3_aa: CASSYRGSPLHF
clone_size: .
d_call: .
j_call: TRBJ1-6
v_call: TRBV6-5

cdr3_nt: TGTGCCACCACTAGCGGGAGGAACACCGGGGAGCTGTTTTTT
cdr3_aa: CATTSGRNTGELFF
clone_size: .
d_call: TRBD2
j_call: TRBJ2-2
v_call: TRBV19

cdr3_nt: TGTGCCAGCAGCGTCGAGGGCAGGCCGACCTACGAGCAGTACTTC
cdr3_aa: CASSVEGRPTYEQYF
clone_size: once
d_call: .
j_call: TRBJ2-7
v_call: TRBV9

cdr3_nt: TGTGCCAGCAGATCCACAGGGGTCGGCTATGGCTACACCTTC
cdr3_aa: CASRSTGVGYGYTF
clone_size: few
d_call: TRBD1
j_call: TRBJ1-2
v_call: TRBV6-5

cdr3_nt: TGTGCCAGCAGCCCGGGACAGCATAATGAAAAACTGTTTTTT
cdr3_aa: CASSPGQHNEKLFF
clone_size: .
d_call: TRBD1
j_call: TRBJ1-4
v_call: TRBV7-2

cdr3_nt: TGTGCCAGCAGTGATCACAGGGACCAGCCCCAGCATTTT
cdr3_aa: CASSDHRDQPQHF
clone_size: .
d_call: .
j_call: TRBJ1-5
v_call: TRBV6-1

cdr3_nt: TGCACCAGCAGCCAAAAACTTAGCGGGAGGACCCTAAGGAGAGAGACCCAGTACTTC
cdr3_aa: CTSSQKLSGRTLRRETQYF
clone_size: .
d_call: .
j_call: TRBJ2-5
v_call: TRBV1

cdr3_nt: TGTGCCAGCAGCCGGACTAGCGGATTTAAGTACTTC
cdr3_aa: CASSRTSGFKYF
clone_size: .
d_call: TRBD2
j_call: TRBJ2-5
v_call: TRBV7-2

cdr3_nt: TGCGCCAGCAGCCAAGATCTTACTGTAAGGAATCAGCCCCAGCATTTT
cdr3_aa: CASSQDLTVRNQPQHF
clone_size: .
d_call: .
j_call: TRBJ1-5
v_call: TRBV4-1

cdr3_nt: TGCGCCAGCAGCCAAGTTGTTTTTAATGAAAAACTGTTTTTT
cdr3_aa: CASSQVVFNEKLFF
clone_size: .
d_call: .
j_call: TRBJ1-4
v_call: TRBV4-1

cdr3_nt: TGTGCCAGCAGTTTAAGTGGGGGATACAGGGGGCAGCCCCAGCATTTT
cdr3_aa: CASSLSGGYRGQPQHF
clone_size: .
d_call: TRBD1
j_call: TRBJ1-5
v_call: TRBV28

cdr3_nt: TGTGCCAGCAGCCAAGATCCCACCTACGAGCAGTACTTC
cdr3_aa: CASSQDPTYEQYF
clone_size: once
d_call: .
j_call: TRBJ2-7
v_call: TRBV4-2

cdr3_nt: TGCGCCAGCAGCTCAACGGGACTGATGAACACTGAAGCTTTCTTT
cdr3_aa: CASSSTGLMNTEAFF
clone_size: .
d_call: .
j_call: TRBJ1-1
v_call: TRBV5-1

cdr3_nt: TGTGCCAGCAGCGTAGTCTCTCTCGGCGAGCAGTACTTC
cdr3_aa: CASSVVSLGEQYF
clone_size: few
d_call: .
j_call: TRBJ2-7
v_call: TRBV9

cdr3_nt: TGCGCCAGCACGGGGGGCAGTGGGGCCAACGTCCTGACTTTC
cdr3_aa: CASTGGSGANVLTF
clone_size: .
d_call: .
j_call: TRBJ2-6
v_call: TRBV5-1

cdr3_nt: TGTGCCAGTAGTATAGATCATAGGGCCGCCCAACGAGAGACCCAGTACTTC
cdr3_aa: CASSIDHRAAQRETQYF
clone_size: .
d_call: .
j_call: TRBJ2-5
v_call: TRBV19